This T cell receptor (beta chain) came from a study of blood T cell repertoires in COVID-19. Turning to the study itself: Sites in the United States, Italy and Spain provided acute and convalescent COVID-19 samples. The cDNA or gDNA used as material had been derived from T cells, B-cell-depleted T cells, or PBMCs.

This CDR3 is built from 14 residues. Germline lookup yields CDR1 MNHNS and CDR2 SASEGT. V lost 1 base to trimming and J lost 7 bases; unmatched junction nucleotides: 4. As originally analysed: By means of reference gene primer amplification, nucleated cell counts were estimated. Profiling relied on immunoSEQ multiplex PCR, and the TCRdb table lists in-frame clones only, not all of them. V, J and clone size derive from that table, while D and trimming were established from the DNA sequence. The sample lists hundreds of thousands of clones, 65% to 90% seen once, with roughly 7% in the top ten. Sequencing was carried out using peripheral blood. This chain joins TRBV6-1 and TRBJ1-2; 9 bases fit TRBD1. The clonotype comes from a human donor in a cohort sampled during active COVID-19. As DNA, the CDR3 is TGTGCCAGCAGTGAAGGGGACAGGGTTTCTGGCTACACCTTC. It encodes CASSEGDRVSGYTF.